This T cell receptor (beta chain) appears in the sequencing data of a study of neoadjuvant anti-PD-1 for oral cavity cancer. Overall study findings and caveats: Higher pretreatment blood Treg/Th17 ratios correlated with higher pretreatment blood and lower post-treatment tumor TCRbeta clonality. After neoadjuvant nivolumab, PBMC T cell clonality was significantly higher in non-responders than responders.

Concerning this clone: Its target is unknown.

The method was immunoSEQ multiplex PCR; TCRdb's version includes in-frame clones alone and lacks a portion of them. The sample carries 15,000 or so clones, over 55% recorded once. Time point meaning: after neoadjuvant nivolumab, at surgical resection. These newly diagnosed stage II-IVA oral cavity squamous cell carcinoma patients had no prior systemic or radiation treatment. Patients had HPV-negative, locally advanced oral cavity squamous cell carcinoma. CDR1 MNHEY and CDR2 SVGAGI come from the germline V gene. This CDR3 is built from 14 residues. J gave up 9 bases and V 7 bases, and 14 bases lay outside the gene matches.

The chain recombines TRBV6-5 with TRBJ2-5; 7 bases are a match to TRBD2. Sequencing was performed on PBMCs, taken after nivolumab (anti-PD-1) treatment. The TCR comes from a person aged 35-79 years with oral cavity squamous cell carcinoma. CDR3 amino acids: CASTPGGSGLAQYF. In DNA form, the CDR3 reads TGTGCCAGCACCCCGGGGGGTAGCGGGTTGGCCCAGTACTTC.